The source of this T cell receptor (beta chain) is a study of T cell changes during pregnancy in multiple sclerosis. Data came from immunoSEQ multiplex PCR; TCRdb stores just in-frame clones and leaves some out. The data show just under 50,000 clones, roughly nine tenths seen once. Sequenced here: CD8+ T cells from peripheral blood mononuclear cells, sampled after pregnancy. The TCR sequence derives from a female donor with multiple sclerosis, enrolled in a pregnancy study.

CDR3 sequence reads: CATSRDSNANVLTF. The CDR3 bases are TGTGCCACCAGCAGAGATAGTAACGCCAACGTCCTGACTTTC. The chain carries TRBV15 and TRBJ2-6; no reliable D call. CDR1 and CDR2 (germline): LNHNV, YYDKDF (reference sequence). The V end was cut by 0 bases, the J end by 7 bases, with 7 bases between. The CDR3 totals 14 residues.